This entry is about one T cell receptor beta chain. The CDR3 covers 15 residues. Trimming removed 6 bases at V and 8 bases at J, with 20 bases between. CDR1 is LNHDA, CDR2 SQIVND, per germline (reference sequence). The entry originates in a study of cytomegalovirus exposure and HLA in healthy donors. In the PCR, 60 Vbeta and 13 Jbeta primers were used. TCRdb keeps only in-frame clones here, not all; method: immunoSEQ multiplex PCR. The sample lists some 180,000 clones, about 90% occurring once. The sample was PBMCs. The chain joins TRBV19 to TRBJ2-1; TRBD1 might be the D (5 bases). The receptor comes from a girl in the first two years of life in good health and CMV-seronegative. CDR3 sequence reads: CASSQIPKGNHEQFF. DNA of the CDR3: TGTGCCAGTAGCCAAATCCCGAAGGGGAATCATGAGCAGTTCTTC.